Given below is one TCR beta chain in context. As yet, its antigen is unknown. The source of the sample is a study of T cells after yellow fever vaccination. Points from the study as a whole: The study noted that FACS-sorted repertoires could contain abundant clonotypes contaminating from the bulk population. Primary-vaccination clones mostly resurfaced post-booster (96% CD4, roughly 90% CD8).

TCRdb processed the 5' RACE reads anew with MiXCR; each CDR3 protein has one entry. The sample has 340,000 or so distinct CDR3 sequences; approximately 12% are singletons. This material consisted of CD4+ T cells sorted from PBMCs, taken 15 days after the yellow fever booster vaccination. The TCR was taken from a man aged 18-30 years who received the YFV17D yellow fever vaccine.

DNA of the CDR3: TGTGCCAGCAGCCTAAGACTAGCGGCCCACACCGGGGAGCTGTTTTTT. This encodes CASSLRLAAHTGELFF. V gene TRBV14 combines with J gene TRBJ2-2; 9 bases match TRBD2. From germline, CDR1 is SGHDN and CDR2 FVKESK. V shed 4 bases and J 3 bases; nucleotides not matched to a gene: 6. There are 16 residues in the CDR3.